Listed here are 9 T cell receptor beta chains from one sample, sequenced in a study of blood T cell repertoires in COVID-19. Repertoires were generated with immunoSEQ multiplex PCR, while TCRdb's copy carries only in-frame clones and drops some. Here the sample spans about 50,000 clones, around 84% being singletons. Sequenced: peripheral blood. These receptors all come from an elderly man with active COVID-19.

This clone was counted a single time. The rearrangement joins TRBV7-9 to TRBJ2-1; a weak D match, TRBD1 (5 bases). The CDR3 is made up of 15 amino acids. Germline CDR1 reads SEHNR; CDR2 reads FQNEAQ (reference sequence). The V end lost 1 base, the J end lost 6 bases, and 13 bases lay between the germline ends. The DNA of the CDR3 is TGTGCCAGCAGCTTAGGGGGCAGGGTCTCCAATGAGCAGTTCTTC. This codes for CASSLGGRVSNEQFF.

The chain joins TRBV28 to TRBJ2-7; the match to TRBD1 covers 11 bases. The germline V gene has CDR1 MDHEN and CDR2 SYDVKM. The CDR3 is 15 residues long. Germline trimming cut 4 bases from V and 4 bases from J; bases unmatched to any gene: 6. CDR3 nucleotides: TGTGCCAGCAGTTCGGGGACAGGGGGGATGTACGAGCAGTACTTC. This translates into CASSSGTGGMYEQYF.

The chain recombines TRBV7-2 with TRBJ2-6; 7 bases are a match to TRBD2. The J segment lost 2 bases and the V segment lost 5 bases, leaving 6 bases of the junction unmatched. CDR1 is SGHTA, CDR2 FQGNSA, per germline. The CDR3 spans 16 residues. CDR3 amino acids: CASSLGGDPGANVLTF. CDR3 bases: TGTGCCAGCAGCCTGGGGGGGGACCCTGGGGCCAACGTCCTGACTTTC. Combining the CDR3 with reference TRBV7-2 and TRBJ2-6 gives the whole variable domain GAGVSQSPSNKVTEKGKDVELRCDPISGHTALYWYRQSLGQGLEFLIYFQGNSAPDKSGLPSDRFSAERTGGSVSTLTIQRTQQEDSAVYLCASSLGGDPGANVLTFGAGSRLTVL.

The V call is TRBV19, the J call TRBJ1-1; tentatively, D is TRBD1 (5 bases). Trimming removed 4 bases at V and 3 bases at J, with 6 bases between. This CDR3 comprises 12 residues. The germline V gene encodes CDR1 LNHDA and CDR2 SQIVND (reference sequence). The CDR3 bases are TGTGCCAGTAGTAAGGGGTACACTGAAGCTTTCTTT. This gives the protein CASSKGYTEAFF.

The chain is built from TRBV6-2 or TRBV6-3 and TRBJ2-1; tentative D call: TRBD1 (6 bases). V shed 4 bases and J shed 10 bases, with 26 bases lying between them. Germline CDR1 MNHEY, CDR2 SVGEGT. The CDR3 contains 17 residues. The CDR3 DNA reads TGTGCCAGCAGTTTCCCGGGTGTTGGGGGCGAGACTGACGAGCAGTTCTTC. Its translation: CASSFPGVGGETDEQFF.

The chain uses TRBV19 and TRBJ2-3; TRBD2 matches 14 bases. V shed 5 bases, J shed 5 bases, and the junction held 12 bases outside the gene matches. The CDR3 totals 18 residues. Germline CDR1 LNHDA, CDR2 SQIVND (reference sequence). The CDR3 DNA is TGTGCCAGTAGTTCGGGACTAGCGGGAGTTGGGGTCTTAGATACGCAGTATTTT. This gives the protein CASSSGLAGVGVLDTQYF.

The rearrangement links TRBV30 to TRBJ2-1; TRBD2 might be the D (5 bases). Germline CDR1 is GTSNPN and CDR2 is SVGIG (reference sequence). CDR3 length equals 14 residues. V lost 3 bases to trimming and J lost 5 bases, with 14 bases between them. CDR3 in amino acids: CAWRRFGGDNEQFF. In DNA form, the CDR3 reads TGTGCCTGGAGGAGGTTTGGAGGTGACAATGAGCAGTTCTTC. The full variable domain, with the rest looked up from reference TRBV30 and TRBJ2-1, is SQTIHQWPATLVQPVGSPLSLECTVEGTSNPNLYWYRQAAGRGLQLLFYSVGIGQISSEVPQNLSASRPQDRQFILSSKKLLLSDSGFYLCAWRRFGGDNEQFFGPGTRLTVL.

Written as DNA, the CDR3 is TGTGCCAGCAGTTACTCGGCGGGATTCGCCTACGAGCAGTACTTC. This gives the protein CASSYSAGFAYEQYF. The chain employs TRBV6-5 and TRBJ2-7, with D possibly being TRBD2 (6 bases). Between the trimmed V and J ends, which lost 0 bases and 2 bases, there was a span of 11 bases. The CDR3 extends over 15 amino acids. The germline CDR1 and CDR2 sequences are MNHEY and SVGAGI.

The sample holds a few counts of this clone. The chain carries TRBV7-8 and TRBJ2-1; TRBD2 matches 8 bases. Germline assignment: CDR1 SGHVS and CDR2 FQNEAQ. The V gene end was trimmed by 5 bases and the J gene end by 0 bases; junction bases not matched to a gene: 12. The CDR3 has 18 amino acids. CDR3 in DNA: TGTGCCAGCAGCAACCCACTAGCGGCCAGGAGCTCCTACAATGAGCAGTTCTTC. Translated: CASSNPLAARSSYNEQFF.